The 29 T cell receptor beta chains below were found in one sample sequenced in a study of T cell responses to AZD1222 COVID-19 vaccine (dated by TCRdb to the early 2020s). The time point label corresponds to: baseline before first vaccination. To prepare the library, the immunoSEQ multiplex PCR assay was applied. The table was pulled from immuneACCESS by TCRdb, which kept in-frame rearrangements only. Such tables lose some clones; where checked, under half of the loss comes from unresolved V genes, and the rest has no known cause. In all, the sample holds some 100,000 clones, and approximately 91% of those were seen once. The ten biggest clones cover about 20% of the sample. This sample comprised peripheral blood, obtained on day 0 of AZD1222 vaccination. The source is an adult in good health.

Only one count was recorded for this clone. This chain links TRBV9 with TRBJ1-1; D gene ambiguous. Germline V gene lookup returns CDR1 SGDLS and CDR2 YYNGEE. The CDR3 has 15 amino acids. With 0 bases removed from V and 0 bases from J, the gap between germline ends came to 9 bases. The CDR3 loop reads CASSVDYSMNTEAFF. As DNA, the CDR3 is TGTGCCAGCAGCGTAGATTACAGCATGAACACTGAAGCTTTCTTT.

This clone was seen a single time. Other DNA sequences in this sample translate to the same CDR3. This rearrangement joins TRBV9 to TRBJ1-2, with D unresolved. The CDR3 has 14 residues. V was cut by 0 bases and J by 2 bases, with 8 bases left in between. Germline V gene sequence: CDR1 SGDLS, CDR2 YYNGEE. The CDR3 reads CASSVDGNNYGYTF. As DNA, the CDR3 is TGTGCCAGCAGCGTAGACGGGAACAACTATGGCTACACCTTC.

The genes are TRBV9 and TRBJ2-6; no reliable D call. CDR3 length equals 15 residues. Trimming left V 2 bases short and J 0 bases short, with 6 bases between. The germline V gene encodes CDR1 SGDLS and CDR2 YYNGEE. CDR3 residues: CASSVSSSGANVLTF. Written as DNA, the CDR3 is TGTGCCAGCAGCGTCAGTAGCTCTGGGGCCAACGTCCTGACTTTC.

V and J are TRBV2 and TRBJ1-5; 7 bases map to TRBD1. V dropped 10 bases and J dropped 5; count of bases not matched to a gene: 11. Looked up from germline, CDR1 is SNHLY and CDR2 is FYNNEI. The CDR3 covers 14 residues. CDR3 residues: CAKPERGRYQPQHF. The CDR3 bases are TGTGCCAAGCCAGAGAGGGGGCGATATCAGCCCCAGCATTTT.

Only one count was recorded for this clone. The chain is built from TRBV6-5 and TRBJ2-2, with 7 nucleotides matching TRBD1. CDR1 and CDR2 from the germline V gene are MNHEY and SVGAGI. The CDR3 extends over 15 amino acids. J lost 0 bases, V lost 8 bases, and 6 bases had no gene match. CDR3 sequence (DNA): TGTGCCAGCCCCCCGGGACAGACGAACACCGGGGAGCTGTTTTTT. It encodes CASPPGQTNTGELFF.

This chain connects TRBV4-2 to TRBJ1-1; maybe TRBD1 (5 bases). The CDR3 totals 16 residues. Trimming pared 0 bases from V and 0 bases from J, leaving 11 bases between. CDR1 and CDR2 (germline): LGHNA, YNFKEQ. The CDR3: CASSQDAQGMNTEAFF. DNA for the CDR3: TGTGCCAGCAGCCAAGATGCCCAGGGCATGAACACTGAAGCTTTCTTT.

The J gene is TRBJ1-1, the V gene TRBV28; 12 bases line up with TRBD1. Germline CDR1 reads MDHEN; CDR2 reads SYDVKM. The ends lost 5 bases at V and 5 bases at J; junction bases unmatched: 6. This CDR3 is built from 15 residues. The CDR3, as DNA: TGTGCCAGCAGTCCGGGACAGGGGGCGCGGACTGAAGCTTTCTTT. Its protein is CASSPGQGARTEAFF.

The rearrangement links TRBV9 to TRBJ2-7; D remains ambiguous. CDR1 and CDR2 (germline): SGDLS, YYNGEE. The CDR3 covers 15 residues. The V end was cut by 0 bases, the J end by 0 bases, with 10 bases between. CDR3 in amino acids: CASSVAPSPSYEQYF. Here the CDR3 DNA reads TGTGCCAGCAGCGTAGCGCCAAGCCCCTCCTACGAGCAGTACTTC.

V usage is TRBV7-9 and J usage is TRBJ1-1, with D possibly matching TRBD1 (5 bases). Per the germline V gene, CDR1 is SEHNR and CDR2 is FQNEAQ (reference sequence). CDR3 length: 15 residues. V dropped 5 bases and J dropped 1 base, with 14 bases sitting between them. CDR3 in amino acids: CASSKRDGENTEAFF. For the CDR3, the DNA is TGTGCCAGCAGCAAGCGGGACGGGGAGAACACTGAAGCTTTCTTT. Full variable domain (missing parts from reference TRBV7-9 and TRBJ1-1): DTGVSQNPRHKITKRGQNVTFRCDPISEHNRLYWYRQTLGQGPEFLTYFQNEAQLEKSRLLSDRFSAERPKGSFSTLEIQRTEQGDSAMYLCASSKRDGENTEAFFGQGTRLTVV.

V is TRBV18 and J is TRBJ2-3; D might be TRBD1 or TRBD2, each matching 5 bases. Germline values: CDR1 KGHSH, CDR2 LQKENI. This CDR3 is 17 amino acids long. The germline V and J ends were trimmed by 1 base and 4 bases, with 18 bases remaining between them. CDR3 nucleotide sequence: TGTGCCAGCTCACCACGGACACGAACACGCGGGTCAGATACGCAGTATTTT. Encoded protein: CASSPRTRTRGSDTQYF.

This clone appeared many times. The rearrangement links TRBV13 to TRBJ2-1, with D possibly matching TRBD2 (7 bases). V lost 0 bases, J lost 6 bases, and 15 bases lay in between. The length of the CDR3 is 16 residues. Germline values: CDR1 PRHDT, CDR2 FYEKMQ (reference sequence). For the CDR3, the DNA is TGTGCCAGCAGCTTAGGCCCGGGGGGCTCTACCAATGAGCAGTTCTTC. Translation gives CASSLGPGGSTNEQFF. Looking up the rest from reference TRBV13 and TRBJ2-1 gives the full variable domain: AAGVIQSPRHLIKEKRETATLKCYPIPRHDTVYWYQQGPGQDPQFLISFYEKMQSDKGSIPDRFSAQQFSDYHSELNMSSLELGDSALYFCASSLGPGGSTNEQFFGPGTRLTVL.

V and J are TRBV27 and TRBJ2-7; 7 nucleotides agree with TRBD1. The V and J ends lost 2 bases and 0 bases, in that order; junction bases with no gene match: 4. The CDR3 contains 15 residues. Germline-derived CDR1 and CDR2 are MNHEY and SMNVEV (reference sequence). In DNA, the CDR3 is TGTGCCAGCAGTTTACGCGGACAGGACTCCTACGAGCAGTACTTC. Translated, it gives CASSLRGQDSYEQYF.

The J gene is TRBJ2-3, the V gene TRBV29-1; a possible D gene is TRBD2 (5 bases). With 4 bases removed from V and 14 bases from J, the gap between germline ends came to 13 bases. Germline assignment: CDR1 SQVTM and CDR2 ANQGSEA. This CDR3 is 10 amino acids long. CDR3 residues: CSVGEREGYF. The CDR3 DNA is TGCAGCGTTGGAGAACGTGAGGGGTATTTT.

This sequence joins TRBV5-1 and TRBJ1-6; TRBD1 matches 8 bases. Trimming took 2 bases from V and 7 from J; bases not matched to a gene: 5. The CDR3 totals 15 residues. Germline V gives CDR1 SGHRS, CDR2 YFSETQ. This chain's CDR3 is CASSFDRGRNSPLHF. CDR3 coding DNA: TGCGCCAGCAGCTTCGACAGGGGAAGGAATTCACCCCTCCACTTT.

The CDR3 sequence: CASSIFPVTSRGKQFF. The CDR3 nucleotides are TGTGCCAGTAGTATATTCCCGGTGACCTCTAGGGGGAAGCAGTTCTTC. The chain uses TRBV19 and TRBJ2-1, with a possible D match to TRBD1 (6 bases). The CDR3 has 16 amino acids. Germline lookup yields CDR1 LNHDA and CDR2 SQIVND (reference sequence). V gave up 2 bases and J gave up 11 bases, with 22 bases separating them.

The chain has TRBV28 and TRBJ1-5; possible D gene TRBD1, 6 bases. In germline, CDR1 is MDHEN, CDR2 SYDVKM. Trimming took off 4 bases at V and 5 bases at J, with 9 bases between the two ends. This CDR3 contains 13 residues. The CDR3 sequence is CASSSQGYQPQHF. The CDR3 region has the DNA TGTGCCAGCAGTTCACAGGGTTATCAGCCCCAGCATTTT.

This clone was recorded only once. The chain carries TRBV21-1 and TRBJ1-5. TRBV21-1 is a known pseudogene. The CDR3 extends over 16 amino acids. CDR3: CASSKEKKYSNQPQHF. The CDR3 DNA reads as TGTGCCAGCAGCAAAGAGAAGAAATATAGCAATCAGCCCCAGCATTTT.

The gene calls are TRBV24-1 and TRBJ2-5; D ambiguous. V was shortened by 6 bases and J by 4 bases, with 11 bases between the two germline ends. Germline-derived CDR1 and CDR2 are KGHDR and SFDVKD. This CDR3 comprises 13 residues. The DNA of the CDR3 is TGTGCCACCAGTCCACCTTGGGGAGAGACCCAGTACTTC. It specifies CATSPPWGETQYF.

The chain links TRBV14 to TRBJ1-6; D remains ambiguous. CDR1 and CDR2 from the germline V gene are SGHDN and FVKESK. The CDR3 length is 15 residues. V gave up 2 bases and J gave up 4 bases, with 9 bases separating them. CDR3 DNA: TGTGCCAGCAGCCAACGGACGGCTTATAATTCACCCCTCCACTTT. Translating it yields CASSQRTAYNSPLHF.

The rearrangement links TRBV24-1 to TRBJ2-5; 10 nucleotides line up with TRBD1. The V and J ends lost 3 bases and 3 bases, in that order; junction bases with no gene match: 6. Germline V gives CDR1 KGHDR, CDR2 SFDVKD. CDR3 length equals 16 residues. The CDR3 DNA reads as TGTGCCACCAGTGATCCCGGGACAGGGGTGGAAGAGACCCAGTACTTC. It is translated as CATSDPGTGVEETQYF.

A few counts support this clone. This chain uses TRBV28 with TRBJ1-2; D unclear. CDR3 length equals 14 residues. V lost 4 bases and J lost 6, with 15 bases in between. CDR1 is MDHEN, CDR2 SYDVKM, per germline. The CDR3 is CASSSTPKGHGYTF. The CDR3, as DNA: TGTGCCAGCAGTTCCACCCCTAAGGGCCATGGCTACACCTTC.

The V gene is TRBV19, the J gene TRBJ2-7; a possible D gene is TRBD2 (5 bases). The germline V gene has CDR1 LNHDA and CDR2 SQIVND (reference sequence). The germline V and J ends were trimmed by 0 bases and 0 bases, with 9 bases remaining between them. This CDR3 comprises 15 residues. The CDR3 DNA reads as TGTGCCAGTAGTATAGATCGGACTGGCTCCTACGAGCAGTACTTC. Translated, it gives CASSIDRTGSYEQYF.

The chain is built from TRBV3-1 (or the pseudogene TRBV3-2) and TRBJ1-3; unclear D gene. Trimming pared 0 bases from V and 0 bases from J, leaving 6 bases between. This CDR3 contains 15 residues. The germline V gene encodes CDR1 LGHDT and CDR2 YNNKEL (reference sequence). This chain's CDR3 is CASSQETVSGNTIYF. CDR3 nucleotides: TGTGCCAGCAGCCAAGAGACGGTCTCTGGAAACACCATATATTTT.

V gene TRBV6-2 or TRBV6-3 combines with J gene TRBJ1-2; tentative D call: TRBD1 (5 bases). V was pared by 6 bases and J by 4 bases, with 12 bases between. The CDR3 is 13 amino acids. The germline V gene has CDR1 MNHEY and CDR2 SVGEGT. In nucleotides, the CDR3 is TGTGCCAGCAGCCCGGACGGGACCTATGGCTACACCTTC. Protein sequence: CASSPDGTYGYTF.

The rearrangement uses TRBV27 and TRBJ2-7; 9 nucleotides line up with TRBD1. V dropped 5 bases and J dropped 4; count of bases not matched to a gene: 21. This CDR3 region has 19 residues. The germline V gene encodes CDR1 MNHEY and CDR2 SMNVEV (reference sequence). The CDR3 protein is CASSPPGTGFQRGRYEQYF. The CDR3 nucleotides are TGTGCCAGCAGTCCCCCGGGGACAGGGTTTCAGCGGGGAAGATACGAGCAGTACTTC.

For the CDR3, the DNA is TGTGCCAGCAGCTTTTGGCAGGGTGAACAAGAGACCCAGTACTTC. It is translated as CASSFWQGEQETQYF. The chain uses TRBV7-2 and TRBJ2-5, with a tentative D call TRBD1 (5 bases). Trimming cost V 3 bases and J 2 bases, with 13 bases left between them. CDR1 and CDR2 (germline): SGHTA, FQGNSA. The CDR3 length is 15 residues.

The rearrangement joins TRBV7-9 to TRBJ1-1, with 8 positions matching TRBD1. The CDR3 is 14 amino acids. After removal of 5 bases from V and 1 base from J, the junction contained 3 bases not matched to a gene. CDR1 is SEHNR, CDR2 FQNEAQ, per germline (reference sequence). CDR3 DNA sequence: TGTGCCAGCAGCAGCGGGACAGGGAACACTGAAGCTTTCTTT. Translation: CASSSGTGNTEAFF. The full variable domain, rest sourced from reference TRBV7-9 and TRBJ1-1, is DTGVSQNPRHKITKRGQNVTFRCDPISEHNRLYWYRQTLGQGPEFLTYFQNEAQLEKSRLLSDRFSAERPKGSFSTLEIQRTEQGDSAMYLCASSSGTGNTEAFFGQGTRLTVV.

The chain employs TRBV5-4 and TRBJ2-3, with 9 bases aligning to TRBD2. The CDR3 is made up of 18 amino acids. J gave up 4 bases and V 4 bases, and 16 bases lay outside the gene matches. The germline V gene has CDR1 SGHNT and CDR2 YYREEE (reference sequence). CDR3 protein: CASSPARWGSGGPDTQYF. DNA for the CDR3: TGTGCCAGCAGCCCCGCCAGGTGGGGTAGCGGGGGACCAGATACGCAGTATTTT.

The V and J genes are TRBV11-1 and TRBJ1-2; perhaps TRBD1 as D (6 bases). Trimming took 0 bases from V and 6 from J, leaving 14 bases between them. Germline CDR1 is SGHAT and CDR2 is FQDESV (reference sequence). The CDR3 totals 15 residues. CDR3 protein: CASSLARGGWDGYTF. CDR3 bases: TGTGCCAGCAGCTTAGCGCGCGGGGGCTGGGATGGCTACACCTTC.